This T cell receptor beta chain was captured by sequencing in a study of Graves' ophthalmopathy and Graves' hyperthyroidism. General observations from the study: Ophthalmopathy and stable hyperthyroidism were discriminated by a 13-signature model, with roughly 88% sensitivity and nearly 84% specificity.

This clonotype has ten or more counts. Its antigen is still unknown. The V gene lost 6 bases and the J gene lost 0 bases, with 14 bases spanning the gap. The CDR3 consists of 15 residues. Germline CDR1 and CDR2: LNHDA and SQIVND (reference sequence). The study amplified TCR beta CDR3 regions using RNA transcripts. First-round RT-PCR relied on HTBI primers, and a second-round multiplex PCR came next. TCRdb processed the multiplex PCR reads anew with MiXCR; each CDR3 protein has one entry. The top ten clones hold about 9.5% of a sample with some 170,000 distinct CDR3 sequences, approximately 40% of them seen once. Roughly 10 ml of fresh blood yielded the PBMCs by density gradient.

The chain is built from TRBV19 and TRBJ1-1, with TRBD1 as a possible D gene (5 bases). Sequenced material: peripheral blood. This clonotype was obtained from a man younger than 45 with Graves' ophthalmopathy. The CDR3 DNA sequence: TGTGCCAGTAGCTTATGGGGGAAACTGAACACTGAAGCTTTCTTT. Protein: CASSLWGKLNTEAFF.